The following is a T cell receptor (beta chain) sequence with its context. Its antigen is currently unknown. The ends were cut back, 5 bases at V and 0 bases at J, with 14 bases in the middle. The CDR3 loop spans 16 amino acids. Germline V gives CDR1 KGHSH, CDR2 LQKENI. This specimen belongs to a study of cytomegalovirus exposure and HLA in healthy donors. Overall study results and limits: Previous analysis showed most TCR beta V segments were productive about 90% or about 30% of the time. Donors belonging to an Asian-associated ancestry cluster reportedly showed fewer N-insertions in productive TCRs than the 666-donor mean, according to what a later analysis found. In a later analysis, a missense DCLRE1C variant was linked to TCR beta V- and J-gene trimming.

The PCR contained 60 Vbeta and 13 Jbeta primers. Per the original data handling: In a later analysis, the count reached 74 million or so unique TCR beta chains, with about 12 million shared. Sequencing was performed with immunoSEQ multiplex PCR; in TCRdb, only in-frame clones are kept and a portion is missing. From that table come the V and J calls and clone size; the DNA was used to work out D and trimming. The sample records some 190,000 clones, more than 75% being singletons. The sequence was collected from a woman aged 25 to 39 in good health and CMV-seropositive. Sequencing was performed on PBMCs. This chain joins TRBV18 and TRBJ1-3; possibly TRBD1 for D (5 bases). The CDR3 region has the DNA TGTGCCAGCTCAACCGGGACGGGAGGCTCTGGAAACACCATATATTTT. The encoded protein is CASSTGTGGSGNTIYF. The variable domain in full, with the rest retrieved from reference TRBV18 and TRBJ1-3, is NAGVMQNPRHLVRRRGQEARLRCSPMKGHSHVYWYRQLPEEGLKFMVYLQKENIIDESGMPKERFSAEFPKEGPSILRIQQVVRGDSAAYFCASSTGTGGSGNTIYFGEGSWLTVV.